A single sample is the source of the 26 T cell receptor beta chains below, sequenced in a study of blood T cell repertoires in COVID-19. Measured with immunoSEQ multiplex PCR; TCRdb has only the in-frame clones, and not every one. The profile covers about 97,000 clones, with roughly four fifths appearing a single time and 10% taken by the ten largest. Sequencing used peripheral blood. The receptors stem from a man between 65 and 85 years old with acute or convalescent COVID-19.

V is TRBV5-1 and J is TRBJ2-7; D is possibly TRBD2 (5 bases). CDR3 length equals 11 residues. V was shortened by 2 bases and J by 12 bases, with 12 bases between the two germline ends. Germline loops: CDR1 SGHRS, CDR2 YFSETQ. CDR3 residues: CASSLNGIGYF. The DNA of the CDR3 is TGCGCCAGCAGCTTAAACGGGATTGGGTACTTC.

Worth noting for this clone: Its ends do not fully match the called genes, so a read error is possible. The V and J genes are TRBV7-7 and TRBJ2-1; TRBD2 agrees at 7 bases. Germline values: CDR1 SSHAT, CDR2 FNYEAQ (reference sequence). CDR3 length: 17 amino acids. This CDR3 reads CASSSTFTAGEGNEQFF. CDR3 DNA: TGTGCTAGCAGCTCAACCTTCACGGCGGGAGAAGGGAATGAGCAGTTCTTC.

This clone was detected only once. This rearrangement joins TRBV6-5 to TRBJ2-7; D is possibly TRBD2 (6 bases). Looked up from germline, CDR1 is MNHEY and CDR2 is SVGAGI. V lost 7 bases and J lost 2, with 18 bases in between. This CDR3 has 15 residues. CDR3 nucleotide sequence: TGTGCCAGCAAGGAGGGGCCTAGCAGTCCCTACGAGCAGTACTTC. It is translated as CASKEGPSSPYEQYF.

The chain has TRBV6-5 and TRBJ1-4; D remains unclear. The germline V gene has CDR1 MNHEY and CDR2 SVGAGI. V gave up 9 bases and J gave up 8 bases, with 16 bases separating them. This CDR3 region has 13 residues. The CDR3 loop is CASSGRSGEKLFF. CDR3 in DNA: TGTGCCAGTTCCGGGCGCTCGGGGGAAAAACTGTTTTTT.

This rearrangement joins TRBV11-3 to TRBJ2-7, with D possibly being TRBD1 (6 bases). V was clipped by 5 bases and J by 5 bases, with 16 bases between them. CDR1 is SGHNT and CDR2 is YENEEA in the germline V gene. This CDR3 comprises 14 residues. The CDR3 loop is CASSPGTPLNEQYF. CDR3 DNA: TGTGCCAGCAGCCCGGGGACACCACTGAACGAGCAGTACTTC.

The gene calls are TRBV30 and TRBJ2-7, with TRBD2 matching 7 bases. The V gene's germline CDR1 is GTSNPN and CDR2 SVGIG (reference sequence). This CDR3 comprises 15 residues. J was trimmed by 0 bases and V by 2 bases; bases with no gene match: 7. This CDR3 reads CAWSTGLAASYEQYF. DNA of the CDR3: TGTGCCTGGAGTACGGGCCTAGCGGCCTCCTACGAGCAGTACTTC.

The chain links TRBV4-1 to TRBJ2-1, with 11 bases fitting TRBD2. The V segment lost 4 bases and the J segment 8 bases; nucleotides outside the gene matches: 4. CDR1 MGHRA and CDR2 YSYEKL come from the germline V gene. This CDR3 has 14 amino acids. CDR3 nucleotide sequence: TGCGCCAGCAGCCGTTCACTAGCGGGGGATGAGCAGTTCTTC. Translated: CASSRSLAGDEQFF.

This chain connects TRBV11-2 to TRBJ1-1; D is ambiguous. The CDR3 is made up of 14 amino acids. V was pared by 7 bases and J by 1 base, with 13 bases between. Germline V lookup: CDR1 SGHAT, CDR2 FQNNGV. The CDR3 coding sequence is TGTGCCAGCACCCTCTACGAACGGAACACTGAAGCTTTCTTT. Its protein is CASTLYERNTEAFF.

This chain links TRBV18 with TRBJ1-6; D may be TRBD1 (6 bases). Germline CDR1 and CDR2: KGHSH and LQKENI. Between the trimmed V and J ends, which lost 4 bases and 7 bases, there was a span of 8 bases. The CDR3 spans 13 residues. CDR3 DNA sequence: TGTGCCAGCTCACTCGACAGGAATTCACCCCTCCACTTT. Amino acid sequence: CASSLDRNSPLHF.

The chain employs TRBV7-2 and TRBJ1-2, with D possibly being TRBD1 (6 bases). V lost 5 bases to trimming and J lost 5 bases, with 15 bases between them. The CDR3 spans 14 residues. Per the germline V gene, CDR1 is SGHTA and CDR2 is FQGNSA. CDR3 protein: CASSTQQGFYGYTF. The CDR3 DNA reads TGTGCCAGCAGCACCCAACAGGGATTTTATGGCTACACCTTC.

The chain is built from TRBV12-3 or TRBV12-4 and TRBJ1-6, with D possibly TRBD1 on 5 matching bases. The CDR3 sequence is 13 residues long. V gave up 8 bases and J gave up 6 bases, with 11 bases separating them. CDR3 sequence reads: CASGRGGNSPLHF. CDR3 nucleotide sequence: TGTGCCAGCGGGAGGGGAGGTAATTCACCCCTCCACTTT.

V usage is TRBV3-1 (or the pseudogene TRBV3-2) and J usage is TRBJ1-2; D unclear. The CDR3 loop spans 14 amino acids. Trimming took 4 bases from V and 4 from J, leaving 13 bases between them. Germline CDR1 reads LGHDT; CDR2 reads YNNKEL (reference sequence). The CDR3 nucleotides read TGTGCCAGCAGCCTACCCGGGGAAGGCTATGGCTACACCTTC. It codes for CASSLPGEGYGYTF.

Here the CDR3 reads CASRGGRLSSYNEQFF. The CDR3 bases are TGCGCCAGCAGAGGGGGACGGCTCAGTTCCTACAATGAGCAGTTCTTC. The chain uses TRBV5-1 and TRBJ2-1; D might be TRBD1 (6 bases). V lost 5 bases, J lost 1 base, and 16 bases lay in between. CDR1 and CDR2 (germline): SGHRS, YFSETQ. The CDR3 is 16 amino acids.

V is TRBV30 and J is TRBJ2-2, with D maybe TRBD1 (6 bases). In germline, CDR1 is GTSNPN, CDR2 SVGIG (reference sequence). The CDR3 consists of 14 residues. Trimming took off 1 base at V and 6 bases at J, with 12 bases between the two ends. CDR3 coding DNA: TGTGCCTGGAGTGAACAGGGTGTATCCGGGGAGCTGTTTTTT. Protein sequence: CAWSEQGVSGELFF. Full variable domain (rest looked up from reference TRBV30 and TRBJ2-2): SQTIHQWPATLVQPVGSPLSLECTVEGTSNPNLYWYRQAAGRGLQLLFYSVGIGQISSEVPQNLSASRPQDRQFILSSKKLLLSDSGFYLCAWSEQGVSGELFFGEGSRLTVL.

The rearrangement uses TRBV6-5 and TRBJ2-5; D is possibly TRBD1 (5 bases). V lost 0 bases, J lost 5 bases, and 10 bases lay in between. The germline V gene has CDR1 MNHEY and CDR2 SVGAGI. CDR3 length: 14 amino acids. The CDR3 DNA follows: TGTGCCAGCAGTTACTCGAAAGGGGTGGAGACCCAGTACTTC. Translating gives CASSYSKGVETQYF.

The rearrangement links TRBV3-1 (or the pseudogene TRBV3-2) to TRBJ1-1; the D is unclear. V lost 2 bases to trimming and J lost 4 bases, with 14 bases between them. The CDR3 sequence is 15 residues long. CDR1 and CDR2 from the germline V gene are LGHDT and YNNKEL (reference sequence). The CDR3 DNA sequence: TGTGCCAGCAGCCAAAGTCCAGCGGGGAGCACTGAAGCTTTCTTT. Encoded protein: CASSQSPAGSTEAFF.

The chain carries TRBV12-3 or TRBV12-4 and TRBJ1-5; 7 bases fit TRBD1. Germline trimming cut 5 bases from V and 7 bases from J; bases unmatched to any gene: 5. This CDR3 region has 13 residues. CDR3 region: CASSDQGDQPQHF. The CDR3, as DNA: TGTGCCAGCAGTGACCAGGGGGACCAGCCCCAGCATTTT.

The chain recombines TRBV24-1 with TRBJ2-3; D uncertain. This CDR3 has 14 amino acids. Germline loops: CDR1 KGHDR, CDR2 SFDVKD. V was cut by 4 bases and J by 2 bases, with 9 bases left in between. CDR3 in DNA: TGTGCCACCAGTGACCACATAAACACAGATACGCAGTATTTT. Its protein is CATSDHINTDTQYF.

The V and J genes are TRBV3-1 (or the pseudogene TRBV3-2) and TRBJ2-3; TRBD2 aligns across 12 bases. Germline V lookup: CDR1 LGHDT, CDR2 YNNKEL (reference sequence). This CDR3 is built from 15 residues. The V and J ends lost 6 bases and 2 bases, in that order; junction bases with no gene match: 3. This chain's CDR3 is CASRTSGGATDTQYF. The CDR3 nucleotides read TGTGCCAGCAGGACTAGCGGGGGAGCCACAGATACGCAGTATTTT.

The chain is built from TRBV10-3 and TRBJ2-1; TRBD2 aligns across 10 bases. This CDR3 has 15 amino acids. Germline V CDR1 and CDR2: ENHRY, SYGVKD. With V trimmed by 2 bases and J by 4 bases, 2 bases remained unmatched. Here the CDR3 reads CAISEPSGSYNEQFF. CDR3 DNA: TGTGCCATCAGTGAGCCTAGCGGGAGTTACAATGAGCAGTTCTTC.

The chain joins TRBV15 to TRBJ2-7; D remains unclear. The CDR3 spans 15 residues. CDR1 and CDR2 from the germline V gene are LNHNV and YYDKDF (reference sequence). V was clipped by 3 bases and J by 3 bases, with 15 bases between them. The CDR3 spells CATSSPYHSLYEQYF. The CDR3 DNA sequence: TGTGCCACCAGCAGCCCCTACCACAGCCTCTACGAGCAGTACTTC.

The chain recombines TRBV6-6 with TRBJ1-1; D gene unclear. Trimming pared 7 bases from V and 4 bases from J, leaving 13 bases between. Germline loops: CDR1 MNHNY, CDR2 SVGAGI (reference sequence). The CDR3 runs to 13 residues. The CDR3 reads CASNMEGATEAFF. In nucleotides, the CDR3 is TGTGCCAGCAACATGGAGGGAGCCACTGAAGCTTTCTTT.

The rearrangement links TRBV28 to TRBJ2-1; TRBD2 matches at 10 bases. Germline V gives CDR1 MDHEN, CDR2 SYDVKM. With V trimmed by 7 bases and J by 7 bases, 10 bases remained unmatched. There are 15 residues in the CDR3. Here the CDR3 reads CASTPSAGGGNEQFF. The DNA for the CDR3 is TGTGCCAGCACCCCTTCAGCGGGAGGGGGGAATGAGCAGTTCTTC.

V and J are TRBV6-2 or TRBV6-3 and TRBJ2-2; 9 bases are shared with TRBD2. With V trimmed by 6 bases and J by 7 bases, 12 bases remained unmatched. Per germline, CDR1 MNHEY and CDR2 SVGEGT. The CDR3 length is 16 residues. The CDR3 DNA reads TGTGCCAGCAGGCCTGGGCGGGAGGGCCTTGGCGGGGAGCTGTTTTTT. This encodes CASRPGREGLGGELFF.

The CDR3 is CASSQGGQVNQPQHF. The CDR3 region has the DNA TGTGCCAGCAGCCAAGGGGGACAGGTAAATCAGCCCCAGCATTTT. This chain connects TRBV4-2 to TRBJ1-5; 8 bases are shared with TRBD1. The germline CDR1 and CDR2 sequences are LGHNA and YNFKEQ. J lost 4 bases, V lost 1 base, and 3 bases had no gene match. The length of the CDR3 is 15 residues.

A single count supports this clone. This chain joins TRBV6-4 and TRBJ2-1, with 9 bases that match TRBD1. Germline CDR1 is MRHNA and CDR2 is SNTAGT. The CDR3 totals 13 residues. V shed 5 bases, J shed 8 bases, and the junction held 4 bases outside the gene matches. The CDR3 nucleotides are TGTGCCAGCAGTATGACAGGGGGTTATGAGCAGTTCTTC. Its protein is CASSMTGGYEQFF.